These 23 T cell receptor beta chains share one sample of origin, sequenced in a study of shared clonotypes between healthy human individuals. TCRdb keeps only in-frame clones here, not all; method: immunoSEQ multiplex PCR. The repertoire consists of about 2.4 million clones, with over 85% occurring once and the leading ten covering roughly 0.36%. The sample was naive CD4+ T cells from PBMCs. Subset of the sample: CD45RA+ positively selected. The receptors originated from a man aged 18 to 35 in good health. Some clones in this sample may be carry-over from other donors' samples.

This chain connects TRBV7-9 to TRBJ1-1; 7 bases agree with TRBD1. J was trimmed by 4 bases and V by 3 bases; bases with no gene match: 5. The CDR3 is made up of 14 amino acids. Germline CDR1 reads SEHNR; CDR2 reads FQNEAQ (reference sequence). CDR3 bases: TGTGCCAGCAGCTTGGAGTCAGGGGGCACTGAAGCTTTCTTT. It specifies CASSLESGGTEAFF.

The rearrangement joins TRBV10-1 to TRBJ2-1; no reliable D call. Germline loops: CDR1 WNHNN, CDR2 SYGVQD (reference sequence). Trimming took off 3 bases at V and 6 bases at J, with 12 bases between the two ends. The CDR3 has 14 amino acids. CDR3 region: CASSDSTPINEQFF. Here the CDR3 DNA reads TGCGCCAGCAGTGATTCAACCCCCATCAATGAGCAGTTCTTC.

A note on this clone: The same CDR3 arises from other DNA sequences in this sample as well. This chain uses TRBV2 with TRBJ2-5; 8 nucleotides agree with TRBD2. V dropped 4 bases and J dropped 3; count of bases not matched to a gene: 1. Per germline, CDR1 SNHLY and CDR2 FYNNEI. The CDR3 runs 13 residues. This chain's CDR3 is CASSGGLEETQYF. CDR3 DNA sequence: TGTGCCAGCAGTGGGGGACTAGAAGAGACCCAGTACTTC. The variable domain in full, with the rest retrieved from reference TRBV2 and TRBJ2-5, is EPEVTQTPSHQVTQMGQEVILRCVPISNHLYFYWYRQILGQKVEFLVSFYNNEISEKSEIFDDQFSVERPDGSNFTLKIRSTKLEDSAMYFCASSGGLEETQYFGPGTRLLVL.

The chain recombines TRBV5-5 with TRBJ2-7; 13 bases agree with TRBD2. Trimming removed 3 bases from V and 4 bases from J; junction bases left unmatched: 7. Germline-derived CDR1 and CDR2 are SGHKS and YYEKEE (reference sequence). This CDR3 is 16 amino acids long. CDR3 nucleotide sequence: TGTGCCAGCAGCTCGCCACTAGCGGGAGGGTTTTACGAGCAGTACTTC. It specifies CASSSPLAGGFYEQYF. Variable domain in full (rest from reference TRBV5-5 and TRBJ2-7): DAGVTQSPTHLIKTRGQQVTLRCSPISGHKSVSWYQQVLGQGPQFIFQYYEKEERGRGNFPDRFSARQFPNYSSELNVNALLLGDSALYLCASSSPLAGGFYEQYFGPGTRLTVT.

The chain combines TRBV5-5 with TRBJ1-1; no clear D gene. The CDR3 loop spans 12 amino acids. CDR1 is SGHKS and CDR2 is YYEKEE in the germline V gene (reference sequence). Deletions cut 4 bases from V and 4 bases from J, with 8 bases between. As DNA, the CDR3 is TGTGCCAGCAGCCCCCTCCCCACTGAAGCTTTCTTT. It specifies CASSPLPTEAFF. The variable domain in full, with the rest retrieved from reference TRBV5-5 and TRBJ1-1, is DAGVTQSPTHLIKTRGQQVTLRCSPISGHKSVSWYQQVLGQGPQFIFQYYEKEERGRGNFPDRFSARQFPNYSSELNVNALLLGDSALYLCASSPLPTEAFFGQGTRLTVV.

The rearrangement joins TRBV5-4 to TRBJ2-2, with a tentative D call TRBD1 (5 bases). V lost 2 bases and J lost 3, with 14 bases in between. The CDR3 has 16 residues. CDR1 SGHNT and CDR2 YYREEE come from the germline V gene (reference sequence). The CDR3 DNA reads TGTGCCAGCAGCTTTGGCAGGGCCGATTACACCGGGGAGCTGTTTTTT. Translated, it gives CASSFGRADYTGELFF. Drawing the rest from reference TRBV5-4 and TRBJ2-2, the complete variable domain is ETGVTQSPTHLIKTRGQQVTLRCSSQSGHNTVSWYQQALGQGPQFIFQYYREEENGRGNFPPRFSGLQFPNYSSELNVNALELDDSALYLCASSFGRADYTGELFFGEGSRLTVL.

The J gene is TRBJ1-2, the V gene TRBV2; D call uncertain. CDR1 SNHLY and CDR2 FYNNEI come from the germline V gene. This CDR3 is built from 13 residues. V lost 10 bases and J lost 0, with 12 bases in between. The CDR3 sequence: CATRAQANYGYTF. The DNA for the CDR3 is TGTGCCACTAGGGCCCAAGCTAACTATGGCTACACCTTC.

This clone was seen only a few times. Other nucleotide sequences in the sample specify the same CDR3. This chain uses TRBV20-1 with TRBJ2-5; D is unresolved. CDR1 is DFQATT and CDR2 is SNEGSKA in the germline V gene (reference sequence). Trimming removed 1 base from V and 5 bases from J, with 5 bases in between. The CDR3 is 11 residues long. For the CDR3, the DNA is TGCAGTGCTAGAGCCCGGGAGACCCAGTACTTC. Amino acid sequence: CSARARETQYF.

The chain carries TRBV25-1 and TRBJ2-7; D might be TRBD2 (5 bases). This CDR3 comprises 16 residues. Germline V gives CDR1 MGHDK, CDR2 SYGVNS. The germline V and J ends were trimmed by 1 base and 0 bases, with 13 bases remaining between them. In nucleotides, the CDR3 is TGTGCCAGCAGTGAATTTGGCGGGCAGAGCTCCTACGAGCAGTACTTC. Its protein is CASSEFGGQSSYEQYF.

The chain recombines TRBV6-5 with TRBJ1-1; D unclear. Trimming left V 0 bases short and J 4 bases short, with 15 bases between. Germline V lookup: CDR1 MNHEY, CDR2 SVGAGI. The CDR3 spans 16 residues. The CDR3 here is CASSYSTPWAVTEAFF. The CDR3 bases are TGTGCCAGCAGTTACTCGACCCCCTGGGCCGTCACTGAAGCTTTCTTT.

The chain carries TRBV7-2 and TRBJ1-2; D unclear. Germline-derived CDR1 and CDR2 are SGHTA and FQGNSA. The length of the CDR3 is 14 residues. V was clipped by 1 base and J by 2 bases, with 8 bases between them. The CDR3 loop reads CASSLGPDNYGYTF. The CDR3 DNA reads as TGTGCCAGCAGCTTAGGGCCGGACAACTATGGCTACACCTTC.

The gene calls are TRBV5-8 and TRBJ1-3; D gene uncertain. This CDR3 is built from 16 residues. CDR1 is SGHTS and CDR2 is YDEGEE in the germline V gene. V gave up 4 bases and J gave up 4 bases, with 18 bases separating them. The CDR3, as DNA: TGTGCCAGCAGCCTTGGGAGGCAGCTTACAGGAAACACCATATATTTT. This gives the protein CASSLGRQLTGNTIYF. The variable domain in full, completed from reference TRBV5-8 and TRBJ1-3, reads EAGVTQSPTHLIKTRGQQATLRCSPISGHTSVYWYQQALGLGLQFLLWYDEGEERNRGNFPPRFSGRQFPNYSSELNVNALELEDSALYLCASSLGRQLTGNTIYFGEGSWLTVV.

This rearrangement joins TRBV4-3 to TRBJ2-5; no clear D gene. The J call may be mistaken, given a closer DNA end match to TRBJ2-7. There are 15 residues in the CDR3. Germline assignment: CDR1 LGHNA and CDR2 YSLEER. The DNA of the CDR3 is TGCGCCAGCAGCCAAGACCGCACATCTTCCTACGAGCAGTACTTC. It yields the protein CASSQDRTSSYEQYF.

Turning to this clone: Other DNA sequences in the sample encode the same CDR3. The genes are TRBV5-1 and TRBJ2-1; no clear D. The ends were cut back, 0 bases at V and 5 bases at J, with 6 bases in the middle. The CDR3 spans 13 residues. The germline V gene has CDR1 SGHRS and CDR2 YFSETQ. The CDR3, as DNA: TGCGCCAGCAGCTTGGGCCCCAACAATGAGCAGTTCTTC. Its protein is CASSLGPNNEQFF.

The chain recombines TRBV7-2 with TRBJ2-1; 8 bases fit TRBD2. Germline CDR1 reads SGHTA; CDR2 reads FQGNSA. The CDR3 is 15 residues long. V was pared by 3 bases and J by 6 bases, with 7 bases of the junction left unmatched. As DNA, the CDR3 is TGTGCCAGCAGCTTTTTAATAAGCGGGAGCAATGAGCAGTTCTTC. The encoded protein is CASSFLISGSNEQFF.

This chain joins TRBV16 and TRBJ1-3; D not certain. The CDR3 contains 18 residues. CDR1 and CDR2 (germline): KGHSY, FQNENV. Trimming left V 1 base short and J 0 bases short, with 16 bases between. The DNA of the CDR3 is TGTGCCAGCAGCCAATTTCGGGCAGAATTACACTCTGGAAACACCATATATTTT. Translating it yields CASSQFRAELHSGNTIYF.

This chain uses TRBV29-1 with TRBJ1-3, with D uncertain. Per the germline V gene, CDR1 is SQVTM and CDR2 is ANQGSEA. This CDR3 contains 17 residues. The V end was cut by 5 bases, the J end by 4 bases, with 24 bases between. Here the CDR3 reads CSVTPRPRREDGNTIYF. Written as DNA, the CDR3 is TGCAGCGTTACACCCAGGCCCCGACGGGAGGACGGAAACACCATATATTTT.

This chain connects TRBV15 to TRBJ2-7; 7 positions agree with TRBD1. V shed 3 bases and J 0 bases; nucleotides not matched to a gene: 2. Germline V gene data show CDR1 as LNHNV and CDR2 as YYDKDF (reference sequence). The CDR3 length is 14 residues. CDR3 sequence: CATSRTGNSYEQYF. The CDR3 DNA reads as TGTGCCACCAGCAGGACAGGGAACTCCTACGAGCAGTACTTC.

CDR3 bases: TGCGCCAGCAGCCAAGAAGAATCCGGAGGAAGGAGCACAGATACGCAGTATTTT. Residues: CASSQEESGGRSTDTQYF. This sequence joins TRBV4-1 and TRBJ2-3; a weak D match, TRBD2 (5 bases). There are 18 residues in the CDR3. Trimming took off 0 bases at V and 0 bases at J, with 16 bases between the two ends. Germline V lookup: CDR1 MGHRA, CDR2 YSYEKL.

The J gene is TRBJ2-6, the V gene TRBV27, with unresolved D. The CDR3 has 18 amino acids. Per germline, CDR1 MNHEY and CDR2 SMNVEV (reference sequence). The V and J ends lost 3 bases and 2 bases respectively, with 17 bases between them. The chain's CDR3 is CASSLLPIRDTGANVLTF. In nucleotides, the CDR3 is TGTGCCAGCAGTTTGTTGCCCATACGAGACACTGGGGCCAACGTCCTGACTTTC.

To note about this clone: Other DNA sequences within the sample encode an identical CDR3. The chain links TRBV9 to TRBJ1-1; D gene unclear. Germline V gene sequence: CDR1 SGDLS, CDR2 YYNGEE. CDR3 length: 13 amino acids. The V gene lost 3 bases and the J gene lost 0 bases, with 6 bases spanning the gap. For the CDR3, the DNA is TGTGCCAGCAGCGCCGCCCTGAACACTGAAGCTTTCTTT. It translates to CASSAALNTEAFF.

The genes are TRBV19 and TRBJ2-3; D possibly corresponds to TRBD2 (5 bases). V lost 6 bases, J lost 10 bases, and 11 bases lay in between. In germline, CDR1 is LNHDA, CDR2 SQIVND (reference sequence). The CDR3 covers 11 residues. The chain's CDR3 is CASRESGSQYF. CDR3 nucleotide sequence: TGTGCCAGTAGGGAGTCGGGGTCGCAGTATTTT.

The genes are TRBV18 and TRBJ2-1; D is unresolved. V was pared by 3 bases and J by 1 base, with 13 bases between. In germline, CDR1 is KGHSH, CDR2 LQKENI. The CDR3 sequence is 16 residues long. DNA of the CDR3: TGTGCCAGCTCACCGGTGGTGGTGGCGTCCTACAATGAGCAGTTCTTC. It translates to CASSPVVVASYNEQFF.